The source of this TCR beta chain is a study of early T cells in non-severe SARS-CoV-2 infection. Turning to the study itself: From unsorted whole blood, bulk RNA was sequenced, and the chains remained unpaired.

This clonotype was detected only a few times. Antigen specificity is unknown. Overall study results and limits: Anti-spike CD8 specificities were favored by VDJdb matching, whose results missed private and CD4 specificities.

Molecules of cDNA were individually given unique molecular identifiers that were attached to them. TCRdb fed the 5' RACE reads into MiXCR, producing one record per CDR3 protein. This table holds some 71,000 distinct CDR3 sequences, more than 8% found once. The sequenced sample was whole blood, obtained at baseline. The receptor was derived from an adult who was a healthcare worker with PCR-confirmed SARS-CoV-2 infection or an uninfected control (not recorded which).

Here the CDR3 reads CASSPPRQGFYGYTF. The CDR3 coding sequence is TGTGCCAGCAGTCCACCCCGTCAGGGCTTCTATGGCTACACCTTC. The chain employs TRBV6-5 and TRBJ1-2; D is perhaps TRBD1 (5 bases). V was pared by 5 bases and J by 4 bases, with 17 bases between. The germline V gene encodes CDR1 MNHEY and CDR2 SVGAGI. The CDR3 contains 15 residues.